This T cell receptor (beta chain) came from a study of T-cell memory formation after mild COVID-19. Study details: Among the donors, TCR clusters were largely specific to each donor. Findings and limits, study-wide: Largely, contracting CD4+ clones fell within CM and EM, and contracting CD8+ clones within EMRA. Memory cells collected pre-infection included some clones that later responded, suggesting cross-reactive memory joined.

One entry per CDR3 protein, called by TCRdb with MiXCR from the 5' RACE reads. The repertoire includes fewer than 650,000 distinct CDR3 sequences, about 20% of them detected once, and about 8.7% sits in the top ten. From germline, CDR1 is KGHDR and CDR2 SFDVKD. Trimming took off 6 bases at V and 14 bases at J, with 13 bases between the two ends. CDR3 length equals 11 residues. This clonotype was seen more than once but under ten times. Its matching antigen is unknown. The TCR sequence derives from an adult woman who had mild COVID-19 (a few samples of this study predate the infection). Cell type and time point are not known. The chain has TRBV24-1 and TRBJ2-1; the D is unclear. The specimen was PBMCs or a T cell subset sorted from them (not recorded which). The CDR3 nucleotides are TGTGCCACCAGTTCTCCCCAACGCAAGTTCTTC. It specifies CATSSPQRKFF.